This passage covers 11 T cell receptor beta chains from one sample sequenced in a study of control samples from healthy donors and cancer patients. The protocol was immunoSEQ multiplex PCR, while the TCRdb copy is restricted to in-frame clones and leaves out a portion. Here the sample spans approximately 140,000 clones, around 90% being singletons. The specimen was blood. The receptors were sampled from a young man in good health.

The CDR3 spells CASSLPTALGGYTF. The CDR3 DNA follows: TGTGCCAGCAGCTTACCGACGGCCTTGGGGGGCTACACCTTC. V is TRBV7-3 and J is TRBJ1-2; D is undetermined. From germline, CDR1 is SGHTA and CDR2 FQGTGA. Trimming shortened V by 2 bases and J by 8 bases, and 15 bases separated the two germline ends. This CDR3 comprises 14 residues.

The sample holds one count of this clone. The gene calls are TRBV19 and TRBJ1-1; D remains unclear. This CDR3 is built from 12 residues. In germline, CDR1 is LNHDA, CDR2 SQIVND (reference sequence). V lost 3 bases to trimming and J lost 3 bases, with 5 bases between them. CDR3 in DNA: TGTGCCAGTAGTATCGTGGACACTGAAGCTTTCTTT. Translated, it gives CASSIVDTEAFF.

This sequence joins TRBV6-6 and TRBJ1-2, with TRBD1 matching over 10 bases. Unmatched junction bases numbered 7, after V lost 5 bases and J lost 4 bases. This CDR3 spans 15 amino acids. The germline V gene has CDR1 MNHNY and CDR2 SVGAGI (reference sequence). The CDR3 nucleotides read TGTGCCAGCAGTACCGACAGGGGGCTTAGCTATGGCTACACCTTC. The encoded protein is CASSTDRGLSYGYTF.

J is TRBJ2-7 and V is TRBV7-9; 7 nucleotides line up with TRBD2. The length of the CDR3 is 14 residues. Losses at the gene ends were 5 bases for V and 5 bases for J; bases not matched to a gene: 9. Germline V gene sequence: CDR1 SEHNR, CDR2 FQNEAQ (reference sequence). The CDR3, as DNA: TGTGCCAGCAGCCCTATCCAACTAGCGAACGAGCAGTACTTC. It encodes CASSPIQLANEQYF.

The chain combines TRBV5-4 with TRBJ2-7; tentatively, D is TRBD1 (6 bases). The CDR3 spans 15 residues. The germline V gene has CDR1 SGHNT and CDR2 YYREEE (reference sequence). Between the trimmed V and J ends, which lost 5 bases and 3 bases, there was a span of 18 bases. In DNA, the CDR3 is TGTGCCAGCAGTCGGACACAGGGTATGTTCTACGAGCAGTACTTC. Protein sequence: CASSRTQGMFYEQYF. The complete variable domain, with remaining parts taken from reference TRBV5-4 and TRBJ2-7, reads ETGVTQSPTHLIKTRGQQVTLRCSSQSGHNTVSWYQQALGQGPQFIFQYYREEENGRGNFPPRFSGLQFPNYSSELNVNALELDDSALYLCASSRTQGMFYEQYFGPGTRLTVT.

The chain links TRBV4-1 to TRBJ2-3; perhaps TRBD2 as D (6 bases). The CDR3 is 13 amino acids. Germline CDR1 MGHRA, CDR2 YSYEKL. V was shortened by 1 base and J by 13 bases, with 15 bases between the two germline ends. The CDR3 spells CASSQAGGAHKYF. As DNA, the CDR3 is TGCGCCAGCAGCCAAGCGGGCGGGGCTCATAAGTATTTT.

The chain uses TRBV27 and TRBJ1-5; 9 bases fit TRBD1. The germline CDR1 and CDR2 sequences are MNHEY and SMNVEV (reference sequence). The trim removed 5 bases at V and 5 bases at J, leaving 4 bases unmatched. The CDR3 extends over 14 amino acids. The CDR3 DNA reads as TGTGCCAGCAGTCTACAGGGGGCGGATCAGCCCCAGCATTTT. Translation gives CASSLQGADQPQHF.

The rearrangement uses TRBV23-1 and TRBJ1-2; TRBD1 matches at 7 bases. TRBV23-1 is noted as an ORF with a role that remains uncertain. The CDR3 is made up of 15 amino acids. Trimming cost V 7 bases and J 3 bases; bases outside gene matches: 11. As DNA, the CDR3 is TGCGCCAGCATTGCAACAGGGGCGCAGGACTATGGCTACACCTTC. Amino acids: CASIATGAQDYGYTF.

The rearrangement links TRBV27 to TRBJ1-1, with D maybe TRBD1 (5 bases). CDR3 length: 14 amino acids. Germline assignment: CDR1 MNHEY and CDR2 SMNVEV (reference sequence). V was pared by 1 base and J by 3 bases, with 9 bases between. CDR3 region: CASSLLGRDTEAFF. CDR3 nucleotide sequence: TGTGCCAGCAGTTTATTGGGCAGGGACACTGAAGCTTTCTTT.

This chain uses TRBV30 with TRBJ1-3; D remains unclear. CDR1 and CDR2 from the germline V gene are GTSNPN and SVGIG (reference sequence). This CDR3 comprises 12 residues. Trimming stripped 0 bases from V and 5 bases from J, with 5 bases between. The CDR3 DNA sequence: TGTGCCTGGAGTGTACCGAGAAACACCATATATTTT. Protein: CAWSVPRNTIYF.

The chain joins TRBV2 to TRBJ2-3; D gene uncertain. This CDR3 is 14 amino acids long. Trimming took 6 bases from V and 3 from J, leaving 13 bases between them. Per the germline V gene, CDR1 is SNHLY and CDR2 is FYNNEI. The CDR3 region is CASSYAPATDTQYF. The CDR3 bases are TGTGCCAGCAGCTACGCCCCTGCGACAGATACGCAGTATTTT.